This TCR beta chain was found in a study of identifying expanded T cells in peripheral blood. Findings and limits, study-wide: Roughly two-week clone count variance significantly increased as total template count grew. Differentially abundant clones: 1 to 1.5 between replicates, around 16 at roughly 13 days, around 20 at four.

V lost 5 bases and J 6 bases, leaving 11 bases between the germline ends. CDR3 length: 12 residues. The V gene's germline CDR1 is SGHVS and CDR2 FNYEAQ. TCRdb's copy holds only in-frame clones and misses some; the assay was immunoSEQ multiplex PCR. This sample carries under 150,000 clones, roughly 80% of them seen once, and the ten largest clones take 2.5% to 3.5%. For this clone: Its antigen is unknown.

The clonotype originates from a person aged 18 to 75 in good health. Input material: blood. The rearrangement joins TRBV7-6 to TRBJ2-7, with a tentative D call TRBD2 (5 bases). The DNA for the CDR3 is TGTGCCAGCAGCGTCGCGGCGGGCGAGCAGTACTTC. It specifies CASSVAAGEQYF.